The TCR beta chain described here comes from a study of blood T cells in healthy people across ages. Germline V gene sequence: CDR1 SGHVS, CDR2 FQNEAQ. V lost 0 bases to trimming and J lost 2 bases; unmatched junction nucleotides: 3. There are 15 residues in the CDR3. A J-beta primer mix and a sample-barcoded 5' primer were used in a second PCR of about 6 to 12 cycles. MiXCR, run by TCRdb on the 5' RACE reads, gives a single entry per CDR3 protein. The sample shows around 900,000 distinct CDR3 sequences, about 51% of them seen only once. This clonotype has just a few counts. The clonotype originates from a woman aged 60-75 years in good health. The chain uses TRBV7-8 and TRBJ2-7; 8 nucleotides align to TRBD1. The specimen sequenced was blood. CDR3 protein: CASSLAGTGTYEQYF. The CDR3 DNA follows: TGTGCCAGCAGCTTAGCTGGGACAGGAACCTACGAGCAGTACTTC.